The clone carrying this TCR beta chain was seen a single time. This record comes from a study of cytomegalovirus exposure and HLA in healthy donors. Both 60 Vbeta primers and 13 Jbeta primers went into the PCR. Using immunoSEQ multiplex PCR, the repertoire was profiled, and TCRdb retains in-frame clones only, with some absent. The sample consists of about 99,000 clones, about 80% of them appearing once. The CDR3 has 18 amino acids. With 7 bases clipped from V and 9 bases from J, the junction kept 16 bases outside the gene matches. CDR1 is LNHDA and CDR2 is SQIVND in the germline V gene (reference sequence).

J is TRBJ2-2 and V is TRBV19; 14 bases line up with TRBD2. This receptor was obtained from a woman in her late teens or twenties in good health and CMV-seropositive. Material: PBMCs. DNA of the CDR3: TGTGCCAGTAACCCGGGACAGGGACTAGCGGGAGTAATCAGGGAGCTGTTTTTT. This gives the protein CASNPGQGLAGVIRELFF.